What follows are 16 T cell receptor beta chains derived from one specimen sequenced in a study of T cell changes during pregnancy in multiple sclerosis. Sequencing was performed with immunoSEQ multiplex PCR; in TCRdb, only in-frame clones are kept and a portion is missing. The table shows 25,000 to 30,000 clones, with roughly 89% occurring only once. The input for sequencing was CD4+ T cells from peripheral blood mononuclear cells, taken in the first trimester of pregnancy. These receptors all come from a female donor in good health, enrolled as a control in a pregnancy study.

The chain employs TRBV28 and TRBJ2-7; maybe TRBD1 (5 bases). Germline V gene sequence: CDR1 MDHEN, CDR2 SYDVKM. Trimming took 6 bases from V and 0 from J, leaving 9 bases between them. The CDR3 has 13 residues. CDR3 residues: CASRNGHSYEQYF. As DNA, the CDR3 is TGTGCCAGCAGGAACGGACACTCCTACGAGCAGTACTTC. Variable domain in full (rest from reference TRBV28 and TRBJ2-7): DVKVTQSSRYLVKRTGEKVFLECVQDMDHENMFWYRQDPGLGLRLIYFSYDVKMKEKGDIPEGYSVSREKKERFSLILESASTNQTSMYLCASRNGHSYEQYFGPGTRLTVT.

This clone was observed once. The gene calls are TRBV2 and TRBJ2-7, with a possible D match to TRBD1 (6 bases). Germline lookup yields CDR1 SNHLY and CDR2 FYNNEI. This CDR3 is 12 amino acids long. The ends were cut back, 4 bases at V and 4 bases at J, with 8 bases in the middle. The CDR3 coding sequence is TGTGCCAGCAGTGGACAGGCGTACGAGCAGTACTTC. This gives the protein CASSGQAYEQYF.

The CDR3 loop is CASSSPGTSGTYEQYF. In DNA, the CDR3 is TGTGCCAGCAGTTCCCCCGGGACTAGCGGGACTTACGAGCAGTACTTC. This sequence joins TRBV28 and TRBJ2-7, with 13 positions matching TRBD2. With V trimmed by 4 bases and J by 4 bases, 7 bases remained unmatched. Germline assignment: CDR1 MDHEN and CDR2 SYDVKM. The CDR3 spans 16 residues. Full variable domain (outside the CDR3, taken from reference TRBV28 and TRBJ2-7): DVKVTQSSRYLVKRTGEKVFLECVQDMDHENMFWYRQDPGLGLRLIYFSYDVKMKEKGDIPEGYSVSREKKERFSLILESASTNQTSMYLCASSSPGTSGTYEQYFGPGTRLTVT.

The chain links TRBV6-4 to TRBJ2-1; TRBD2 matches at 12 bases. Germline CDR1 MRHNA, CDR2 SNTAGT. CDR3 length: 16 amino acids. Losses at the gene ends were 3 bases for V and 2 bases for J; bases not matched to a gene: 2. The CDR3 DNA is TGTGCCAGCAGTGATACTAGCGGGGGGACCTACAATGAGCAGTTCTTC. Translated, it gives CASSDTSGGTYNEQFF.

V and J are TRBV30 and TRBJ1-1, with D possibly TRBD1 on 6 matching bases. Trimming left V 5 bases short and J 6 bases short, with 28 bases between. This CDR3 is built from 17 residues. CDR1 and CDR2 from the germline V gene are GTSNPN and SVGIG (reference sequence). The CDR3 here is CAWSTKNWGHRHAEAFF. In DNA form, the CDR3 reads TGTGCCTGGTCAACGAAAAACTGGGGACACCGGCACGCTGAAGCTTTCTTT.

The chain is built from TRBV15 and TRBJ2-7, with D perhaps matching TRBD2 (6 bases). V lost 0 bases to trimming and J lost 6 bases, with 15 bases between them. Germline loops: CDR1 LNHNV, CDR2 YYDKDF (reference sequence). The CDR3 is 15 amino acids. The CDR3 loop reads CATSRDGAGRSEQYF. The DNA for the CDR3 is TGTGCCACCAGCAGAGATGGGGCGGGGCGAAGCGAGCAGTACTTC.

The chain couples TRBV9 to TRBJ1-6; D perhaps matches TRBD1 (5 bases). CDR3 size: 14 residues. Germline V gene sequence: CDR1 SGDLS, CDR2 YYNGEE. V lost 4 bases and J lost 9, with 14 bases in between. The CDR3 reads CASSWQGSTSPLHF. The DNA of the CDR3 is TGTGCCAGCAGCTGGCAGGGAAGTACTTCACCCCTCCACTTT. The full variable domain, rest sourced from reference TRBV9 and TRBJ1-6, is DSGVTQTPKHLITATGQRVTLRCSPRSGDLSVYWYQQSLDQGLQFLIQYYNGEERAKGNILERFSAQQFPDLHSELNLSSLELGDSALYFCASSWQGSTSPLHFGNGTRLTVT.

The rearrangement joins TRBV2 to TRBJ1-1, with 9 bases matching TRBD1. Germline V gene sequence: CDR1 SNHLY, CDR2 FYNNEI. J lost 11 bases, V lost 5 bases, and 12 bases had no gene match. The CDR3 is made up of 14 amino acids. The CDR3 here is CASSTQDRGGGAFF. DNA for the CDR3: TGTGCCAGCAGTACCCAGGACAGGGGCGGGGGGGCTTTCTTT.

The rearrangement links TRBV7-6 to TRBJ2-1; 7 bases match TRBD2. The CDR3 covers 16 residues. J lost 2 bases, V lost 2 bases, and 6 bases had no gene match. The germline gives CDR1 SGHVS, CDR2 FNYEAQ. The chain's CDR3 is CASSLRPGRTYNEQFF. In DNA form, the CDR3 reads TGTGCCAGCAGCTTACGACCCGGGAGGACCTACAATGAGCAGTTCTTC.

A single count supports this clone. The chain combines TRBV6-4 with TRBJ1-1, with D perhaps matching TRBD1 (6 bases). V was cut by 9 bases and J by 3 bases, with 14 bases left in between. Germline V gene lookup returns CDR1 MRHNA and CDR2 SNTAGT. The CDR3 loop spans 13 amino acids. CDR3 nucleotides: TGTGCCAGGGACGGGGGGCATCACACTGAAGCTTTCTTT. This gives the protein CARDGGHHTEAFF.

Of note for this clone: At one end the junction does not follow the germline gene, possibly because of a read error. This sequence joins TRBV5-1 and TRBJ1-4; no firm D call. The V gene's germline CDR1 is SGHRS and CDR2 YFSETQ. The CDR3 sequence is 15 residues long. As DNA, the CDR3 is TGCGCCAGCAGCTTGGGGCACGCCACTACTGAAAAACTGTTTTTT. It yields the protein CASSLGHATTEKLFF.

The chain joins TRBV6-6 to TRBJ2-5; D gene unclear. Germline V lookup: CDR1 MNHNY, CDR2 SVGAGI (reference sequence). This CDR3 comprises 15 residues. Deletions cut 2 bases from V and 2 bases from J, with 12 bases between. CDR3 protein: CASSYMGRRQETQYF. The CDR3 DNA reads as TGTGCCAGCAGTTACATGGGCAGAAGACAAGAGACCCAGTACTTC.

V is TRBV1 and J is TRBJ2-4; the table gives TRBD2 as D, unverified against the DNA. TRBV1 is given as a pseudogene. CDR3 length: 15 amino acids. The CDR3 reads CTSSESGEAKNIQYF. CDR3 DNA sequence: TGCACCAGCAGCGAAAGCGGGGAAGCCAAAAACATTCAGTACTTC.

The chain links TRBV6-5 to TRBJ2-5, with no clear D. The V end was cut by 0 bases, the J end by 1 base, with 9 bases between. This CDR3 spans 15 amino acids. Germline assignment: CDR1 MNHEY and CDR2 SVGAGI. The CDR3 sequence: CASSYSVGFQETQYF. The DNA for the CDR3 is TGTGCCAGCAGTTACTCCGTCGGGTTCCAAGAGACCCAGTACTTC.

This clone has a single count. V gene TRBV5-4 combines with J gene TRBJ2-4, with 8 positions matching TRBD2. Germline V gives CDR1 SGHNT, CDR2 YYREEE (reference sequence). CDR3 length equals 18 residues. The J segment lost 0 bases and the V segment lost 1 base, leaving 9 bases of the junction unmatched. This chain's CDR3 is CASSLMIAGKLAKNIQYF. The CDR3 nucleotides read TGTGCCAGCAGCTTGATGATAGCGGGGAAACTAGCCAAAAACATTCAGTACTTC.

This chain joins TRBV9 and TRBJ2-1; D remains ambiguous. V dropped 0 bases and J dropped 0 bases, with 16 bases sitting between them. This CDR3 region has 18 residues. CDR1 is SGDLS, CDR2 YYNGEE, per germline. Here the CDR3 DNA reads TGTGCCAGCAGCGTAGTGGGCCTCACCACCCCCTCCTACAATGAGCAGTTCTTC. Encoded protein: CASSVVGLTTPSYNEQFF.